This paragraph covers one TCR beta chain sequence. It lacks a known antigen. Base qualities were left out, and no much larger clone turns up one base away. The CDR1 and CDR2 encoded by the germline V gene (reference sequence) are LNHDA and SQIVND. Clipping removes 7 bases from V and 0 bases from J, with 5 as the unmatched junction base count. Inclusive of the bounding cysteine and phenylalanine, the CDR3 is 15 residues long. CDR3 DNA only is kept here, 45 bases in frame from base 1. Before the diagnostic colonoscopy, none of the ulcerative colitis patients had been given any immunosuppressive medication. Blood was sampled at the same time as the colonoscopy. The Wizard kit (Promega) was used to extract genomic DNA from blood and intestinal samples. Through the immunoSEQ TRB Survey service, multiplex V and J primers were used to amplify rearranged CDR3 beta regions from genomic DNA. Survey-level sequencing depth of up to 500,000 reads per sample was used to keep depth equal across samples. Libraries were purified and pooled, and sequencing was performed on Illumina technology. The paper's data handling went like this. Productive clonality, sample overlap, pairwise scatters, CDR3 beta length, V/D/J gene usage and productiveness were all assessed with the immunoSEQ online tools. Calculated diversity was defined as the number of unique rearrangements divided by total templates times 100, and Shannon and Simpson indices were additionally computed. Z-score normalized data were analyzed by principal component analysis with the R prcomp function and the ggbiplot package. Morisita's index was used to quantify blood-rectal clonal overlap within each subject. The source is immuneACCESS, and TCRdb retained only in-frame sequences with V and J called. Part of the clones is not carried over; for the studies checked, unresolved V genes explain less than half of this, and the remainder is unexplained. V and J calls plus clone size are reproduced from that table; the DNA served to infer D and trimming. This sample gives 30,000 to 40,000 clones in total; about four fifths of them show up just once. The top ten hold around 4.5% of the sample.

This record comes from a study of pediatric ulcerative colitis (dated by TCRdb to the late 2010s). Study-wide context: Under ten ulcerative colitis patients had pancolitis and two had left-sided colitis, with histology consistent with ulcerative colitis in all. From about ten newly diagnosed, treatment-naive pediatric ulcerative colitis patients and four non-IBD control children, paired blood and rectal samples were collected. By Pediatric Ulcerative Colitis Activity Index, mild disease was classified in a couple of patients, moderate disease in four and acute severe colitis in three.

Beyond this particular receptor, the publication reports: For technical reasons, blood samples from a couple of patients gave substantially fewer templates, and these samples were excluded from the blood-rectal overlap analysis. Autologous blood-rectal clonal overlap was significantly higher in ulcerative colitis patients than in controls, suggesting increased T cell trafficking to inflamed tissue. Because the repertoires came from total lymphocyte DNA, rare subsets such as regulatory T cells may have patterns that are not reflected. The healthy control group was small, with only a few individuals. Two rectal CDR3 clonotypes were present in all ulcerative colitis patients and in none of the controls. Features of the rectal repertoire distinguished controls, mild-moderate colitis patients and acute severe colitis patients, and in acute severe colitis, rectal diversity was reduced because of clonal expansions.

The TCR was taken from a boy aged 5-17 years with severe ulcerative colitis. Sequenced: blood. In this chain, TRBV19 is recombined with TRBJ2-1; 8 bases in the middle match TRBD2. CDR3 region: CASKSGRSSYNEQFF. In nucleotide form, the sequence is TGTGCCAGTAAAAGCGGGAGAAGCTCCTACAATGAGCAGTTCTTC.